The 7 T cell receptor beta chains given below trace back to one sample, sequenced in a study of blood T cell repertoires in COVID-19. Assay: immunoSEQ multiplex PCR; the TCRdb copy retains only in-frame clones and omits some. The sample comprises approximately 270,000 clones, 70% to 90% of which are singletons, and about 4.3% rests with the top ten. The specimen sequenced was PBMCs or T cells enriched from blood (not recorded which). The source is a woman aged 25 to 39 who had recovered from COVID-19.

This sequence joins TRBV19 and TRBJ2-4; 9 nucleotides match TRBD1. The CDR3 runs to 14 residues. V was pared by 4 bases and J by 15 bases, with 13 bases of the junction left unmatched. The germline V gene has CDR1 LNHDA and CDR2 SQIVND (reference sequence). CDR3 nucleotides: TGTGCCAGTAGTACCCGGGGACAGGGCCTCTTGAGGTACTTC. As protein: CASSTRGQGLLRYF. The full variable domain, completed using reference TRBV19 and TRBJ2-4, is DGGITQSPKYLFRKEGQNVTLSCEQNLNHDAMYWYRQDPGQGLRLIYYSQIVNDFQKGDIAEGYSVSREKKESFPLTVTSAQKNPTAFYLCASSTRGQGLLRYFGAGTRLSVL.

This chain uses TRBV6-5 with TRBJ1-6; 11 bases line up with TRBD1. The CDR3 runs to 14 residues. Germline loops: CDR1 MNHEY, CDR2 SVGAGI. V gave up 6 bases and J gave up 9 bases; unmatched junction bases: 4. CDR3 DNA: TGTGCCAGCAGACCGGGACAGGGGGTTTCACCCCTCCACTTT. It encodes CASRPGQGVSPLHF.

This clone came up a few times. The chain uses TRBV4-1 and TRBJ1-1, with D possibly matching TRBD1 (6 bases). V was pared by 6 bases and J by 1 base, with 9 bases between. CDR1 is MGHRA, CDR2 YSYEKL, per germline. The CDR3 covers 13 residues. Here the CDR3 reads CASRGTKNTEAFF. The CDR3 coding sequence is TGCGCCAGCAGGGGGACAAAGAACACTGAAGCTTTCTTT.

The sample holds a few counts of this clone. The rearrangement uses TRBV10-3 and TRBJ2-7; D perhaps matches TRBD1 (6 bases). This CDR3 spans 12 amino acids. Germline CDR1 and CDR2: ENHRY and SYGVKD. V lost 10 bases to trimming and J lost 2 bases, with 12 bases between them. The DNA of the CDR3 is TGTGCCACCTCGACAGGTCCCTACGAGCAGTACTTC. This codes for CATSTGPYEQYF.

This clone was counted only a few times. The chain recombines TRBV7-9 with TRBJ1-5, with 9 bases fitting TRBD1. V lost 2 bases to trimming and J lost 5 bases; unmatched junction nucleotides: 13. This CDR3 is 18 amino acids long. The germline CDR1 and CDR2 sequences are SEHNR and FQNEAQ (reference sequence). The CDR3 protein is CASSLTSRVQGADQPQHF. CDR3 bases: TGTGCCAGCAGCTTAACTTCGCGGGTACAGGGGGCGGATCAGCCCCAGCATTTT.

CDR3 region: CASSLPSETFSGNTIYF. CDR3 nucleotides: TGTGCCAGTAGTCTCCCCTCCGAGACATTCTCTGGAAACACCATATATTTT. This sequence joins TRBV19 and TRBJ1-3; the D is unclear. CDR1 and CDR2 from the germline V gene are LNHDA and SQIVND (reference sequence). This CDR3 comprises 17 residues. V was shortened by 5 bases and J by 0 bases, with 17 bases between the two germline ends.

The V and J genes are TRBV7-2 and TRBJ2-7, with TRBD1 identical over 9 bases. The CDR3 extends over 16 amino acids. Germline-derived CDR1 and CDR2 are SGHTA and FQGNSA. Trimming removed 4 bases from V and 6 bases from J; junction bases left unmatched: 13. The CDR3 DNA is TGTGCCAGCAGCTCCCTAGGGACAGGGAATCGCGGCGAGCAGTACTTC. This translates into CASSSLGTGNRGEQYF.